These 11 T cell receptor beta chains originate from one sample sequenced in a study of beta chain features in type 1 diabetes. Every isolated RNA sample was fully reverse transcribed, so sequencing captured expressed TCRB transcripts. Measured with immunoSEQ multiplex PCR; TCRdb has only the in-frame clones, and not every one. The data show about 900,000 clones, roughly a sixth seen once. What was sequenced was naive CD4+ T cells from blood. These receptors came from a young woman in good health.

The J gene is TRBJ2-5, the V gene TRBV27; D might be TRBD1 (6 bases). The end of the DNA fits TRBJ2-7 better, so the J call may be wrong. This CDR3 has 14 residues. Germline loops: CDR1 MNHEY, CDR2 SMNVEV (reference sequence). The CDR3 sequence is CASSYRESQYEQYF. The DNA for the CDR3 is TGTGCCAGCAGTTACAGGGAGTCACAGTACGAGCAGTACTTC.

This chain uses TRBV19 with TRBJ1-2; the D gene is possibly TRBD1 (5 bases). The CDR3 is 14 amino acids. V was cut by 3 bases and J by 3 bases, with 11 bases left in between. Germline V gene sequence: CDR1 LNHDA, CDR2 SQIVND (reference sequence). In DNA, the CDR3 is TGTGCCAGTAGTATGGGGGAACGGGACTATGGCTACACCTTC. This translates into CASSMGERDYGYTF. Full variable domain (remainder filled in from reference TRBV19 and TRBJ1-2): DGGITQSPKYLFRKEGQNVTLSCEQNLNHDAMYWYRQDPGQGLRLIYYSQIVNDFQKGDIAEGYSVSREKKESFPLTVTSAQKNPTAFYLCASSMGERDYGYTFGSGTRLTVV.

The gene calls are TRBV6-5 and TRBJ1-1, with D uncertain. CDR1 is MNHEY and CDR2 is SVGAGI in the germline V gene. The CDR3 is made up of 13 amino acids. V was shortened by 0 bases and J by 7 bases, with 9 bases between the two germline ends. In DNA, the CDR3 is TGTGCCAGCAGTTACTCGATTCGAGGTGAAGCTTTCTTT. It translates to CASSYSIRGEAFF.

CDR3 coding DNA: TGTGCCAGCACTACTAGCGACCCCGGAAACACCATATATTTT. It yields the protein CASTTSDPGNTIYF. The chain links TRBV2 to TRBJ1-3; D uncertain. Per the germline V gene, CDR1 is SNHLY and CDR2 is FYNNEI. V was pared by 7 bases and J by 4 bases, with 14 bases between. The CDR3 consists of 14 residues.

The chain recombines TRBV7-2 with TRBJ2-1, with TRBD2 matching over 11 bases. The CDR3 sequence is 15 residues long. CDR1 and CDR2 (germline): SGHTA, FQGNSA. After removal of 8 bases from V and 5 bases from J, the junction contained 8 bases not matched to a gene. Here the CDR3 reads CASGSTSGDHNEQFF. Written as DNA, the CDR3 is TGTGCCAGCGGATCGACTAGCGGGGATCACAATGAGCAGTTCTTC.

CDR3 residues: CASSQDGQGATNEKLFF. As DNA, the CDR3 is TGCGCCAGCAGCCAAGATGGACAGGGTGCAACTAATGAAAAACTGTTTTTT. The chain recombines TRBV4-3 with TRBJ1-4; 8 nucleotides align to TRBD1. Germline CDR1 and CDR2: LGHNA and YSLEER. Germline trimming cut 0 bases from V and 0 bases from J; bases unmatched to any gene: 3. This CDR3 spans 17 amino acids.

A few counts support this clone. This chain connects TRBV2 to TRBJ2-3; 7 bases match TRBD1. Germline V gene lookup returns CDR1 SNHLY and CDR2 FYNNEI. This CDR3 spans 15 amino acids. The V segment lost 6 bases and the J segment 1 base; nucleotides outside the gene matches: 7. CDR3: CASRASGQRTDTQYF. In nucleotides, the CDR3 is TGTGCCAGCAGAGCCTCGGGACAGCGCACAGATACGCAGTATTTT.

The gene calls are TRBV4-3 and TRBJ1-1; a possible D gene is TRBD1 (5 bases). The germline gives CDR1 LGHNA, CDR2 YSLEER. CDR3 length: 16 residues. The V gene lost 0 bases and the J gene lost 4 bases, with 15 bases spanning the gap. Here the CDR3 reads CASSQDPPGSFTEAFF. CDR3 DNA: TGCGCCAGCAGCCAAGATCCTCCAGGGAGTTTCACTGAAGCTTTCTTT.

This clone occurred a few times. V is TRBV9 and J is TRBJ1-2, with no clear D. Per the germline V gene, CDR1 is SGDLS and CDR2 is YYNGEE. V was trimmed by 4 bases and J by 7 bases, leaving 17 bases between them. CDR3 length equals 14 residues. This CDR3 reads CASSLGGGHAGYTF. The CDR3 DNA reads TGTGCCAGCAGCCTCGGTGGTGGGCATGCTGGCTACACCTTC.

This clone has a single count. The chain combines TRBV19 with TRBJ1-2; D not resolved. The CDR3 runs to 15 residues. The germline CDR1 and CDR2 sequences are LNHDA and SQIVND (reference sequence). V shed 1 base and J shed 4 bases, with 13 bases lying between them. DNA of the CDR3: TGTGCCAGTAGTATAGTCGCCGGGAGCGGCTATGGCTACACCTTC. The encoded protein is CASSIVAGSGYGYTF.

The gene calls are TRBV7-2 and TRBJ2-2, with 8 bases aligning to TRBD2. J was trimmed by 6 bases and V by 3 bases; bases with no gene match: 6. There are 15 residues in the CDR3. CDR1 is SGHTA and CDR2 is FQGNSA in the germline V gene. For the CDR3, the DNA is TGTGCCAGCAGCTTGGCGGGAGGCATTCCCGGGGAGCTGTTTTTT. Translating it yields CASSLAGGIPGELFF.